Reported below is one TCR beta chain. Its antigen is as yet unknown. Sampled blood was obtained at baseline, cycle 4 day 1, and cycle 7 day 1. Measured with immunoSEQ multiplex PCR; TCRdb has only the in-frame clones, and not every one. This sample has roughly 60,000 clones, with around 87% found just once. The germline CDR1 and CDR2 sequences are SGHDT and YYEEEE. The CDR3 contains 14 residues. V lost 4 bases, J lost 3 bases, and 4 bases stayed unmatched. This record belongs to a study of OX40 agonist ivuxolimab in advanced cancers. Study in general: Enrollees could have had prior anti-PD-1, anti-PD-L1 or anti-CTLA-4 therapy, which 35% to 40% had received. General study results and limits: Dosing at 0.1 to 3.0 mg/kg was accompanied by clonal expansion of CD4+ and CD8+ blood T cells by week 6.

This chain uses TRBV5-6 with TRBJ1-1; TRBD1 matches 9 bases. This receptor was taken from an adult with an advanced solid tumor such as melanoma, head and neck, liver or kidney cancer. This sample comprised CD4+ or CD8+ T cells sorted from blood, obtained in a trial of the OX40 agonist ivuxolimab. Here the CDR3 DNA reads TGTGCCAGCAGCCCCCGGGACAGGGACACTGAAGCTTTCTTT. It is translated as CASSPRDRDTEAFF. Supplemented by reference TRBV5-6 and TRBJ1-1, the full variable domain reads DAGVTQSPTHLIKTRGQQVTLRCSPKSGHDTVSWYQQALGQGPQFIFQYYEEEERQRGNFPDRFSGHQFPNYSSELNVNALLLGDSALYLCASSPRDRDTEAFFGQGTRLTVV.